The present TCR beta chain was sequenced within a study of OX40 agonist ivuxolimab in advanced cancers. Whole-study findings and limits: The study did not work out the antigen specificity of the expanded peripheral T cells. People who partly responded at 0.1-3.0 mg/kg had some of the least clonal expansion seen. There were, on average, more expanded clones in CD8+ T cells than in CD4+.

Germline CDR1 MNHEY, CDR2 SVGAGI. The ends were cut back, 0 bases at V and 0 bases at J, with 11 bases in the middle. The CDR3 contains 16 residues. Profiled with immunoSEQ multiplex PCR; TCRdb holds only in-frame clones, not every one. The sample lists some 5,100 clones, approximately 64% occurring once. This clone was counted a few times. Its matching antigen is unknown. This sequence joins TRBV6-5 and TRBJ1-1, with a possible D match to TRBD1 (5 bases). Sequencing was performed on CD4+ or CD8+ T cells sorted from blood, taken in a trial of the OX40 agonist ivuxolimab. The receptor was derived from an adult with an advanced solid tumor such as melanoma, head and neck, liver or kidney cancer. Here the CDR3 reads CASSYSAGSMNTEAFF. CDR3 sequence (DNA): TGTGCCAGCAGTTACTCGGCAGGGTCCATGAACACTGAAGCTTTCTTT.